This T cell receptor (beta chain) was observed in a study of blood T cell repertoires in COVID-19. Study summary: T cells, B-cell-depleted T cells, or PBMCs provided the cDNA or gDNA that served as material.

Everyone who took part was 18 to 89 years old, and they came from 24 US areas. Assay: immunoSEQ multiplex PCR; the TCRdb copy retains only in-frame clones and omits some. The table lists under 150,000 clones, over 60% of them singletons. V lost 1 base and J lost 0, with 10 bases in between. Germline lookup yields CDR1 SGHVS and CDR2 FQNEAQ. The CDR3 has 16 amino acids. The sequence was collected from a woman aged 45-65 years who had recovered from COVID-19. The source material was PBMCs or T cells enriched from blood (not recorded which). This chain links TRBV7-8 with TRBJ2-1; TRBD1 might be the D (5 bases). The CDR3 reads CASSLGGGTSYNEQFF. In DNA, the CDR3 is TGTGCCAGCAGCTTAGGGGGCGGTACCTCCTACAATGAGCAGTTCTTC. Full variable domain (missing parts from reference TRBV7-8 and TRBJ2-1): GAGVSQSPRYKVAKRGQDVALRCDPISGHVSLFWYQQALGQGPEFLTYFQNEAQLDKSGLPSDRFFAERPEGSVSTLKIQRTQQEDSAVYLCASSLGGGTSYNEQFFGPGTRLTVL.